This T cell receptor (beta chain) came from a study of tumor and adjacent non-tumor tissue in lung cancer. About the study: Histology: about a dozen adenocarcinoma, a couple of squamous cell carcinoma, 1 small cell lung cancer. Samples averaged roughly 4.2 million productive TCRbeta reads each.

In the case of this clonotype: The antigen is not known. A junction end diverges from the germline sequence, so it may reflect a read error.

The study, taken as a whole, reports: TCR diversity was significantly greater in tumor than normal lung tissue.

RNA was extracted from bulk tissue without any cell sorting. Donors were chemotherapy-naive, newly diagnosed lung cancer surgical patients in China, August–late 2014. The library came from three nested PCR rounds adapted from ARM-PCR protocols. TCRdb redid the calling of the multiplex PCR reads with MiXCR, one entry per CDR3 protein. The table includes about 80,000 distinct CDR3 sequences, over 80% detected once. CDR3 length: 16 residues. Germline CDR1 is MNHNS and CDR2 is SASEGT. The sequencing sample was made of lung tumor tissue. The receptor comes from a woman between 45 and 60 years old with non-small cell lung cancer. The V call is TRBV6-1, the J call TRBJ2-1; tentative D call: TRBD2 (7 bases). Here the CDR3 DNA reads TGTGCCAGCAGTGAAGTGTCGGGGGGCCCTTACAATGTGCAGTTCTTC. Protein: CASSEVSGGPYNVQFF.